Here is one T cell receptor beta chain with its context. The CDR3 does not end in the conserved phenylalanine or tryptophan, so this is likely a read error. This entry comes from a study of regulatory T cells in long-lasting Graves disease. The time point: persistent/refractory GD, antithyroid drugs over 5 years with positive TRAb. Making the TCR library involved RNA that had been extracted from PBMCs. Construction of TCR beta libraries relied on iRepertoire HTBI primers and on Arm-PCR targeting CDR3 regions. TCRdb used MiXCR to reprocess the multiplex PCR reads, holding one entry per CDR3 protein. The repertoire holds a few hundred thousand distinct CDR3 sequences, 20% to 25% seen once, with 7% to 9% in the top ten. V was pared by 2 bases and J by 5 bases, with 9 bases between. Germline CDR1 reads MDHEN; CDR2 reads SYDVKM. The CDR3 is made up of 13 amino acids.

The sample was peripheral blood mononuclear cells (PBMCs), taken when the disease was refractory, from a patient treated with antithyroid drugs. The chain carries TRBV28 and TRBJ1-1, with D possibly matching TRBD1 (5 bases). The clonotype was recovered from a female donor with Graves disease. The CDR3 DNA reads TGTGCCAGCAGTTTACGGGGGGATACTGAAGCTTTCTCT. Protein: CASSLRGDTEAFS.